Given below is one T cell receptor beta chain in context. These data belong to a study of CD8+CD57+ T cells in acquired aplastic anemia. About the research overall: Yields of DNA that came from sorted CD4+ and CD8+ cells averaged about 2.9 ug.

Germline CDR1 is SGHNT and CDR2 is YENEEA. The germline V and J ends were trimmed by 2 bases and 1 base, with 20 bases remaining between them. This CDR3 has 18 residues. The template used for profiling TCR beta VDJ and CDR3 was genomic DNA. TCRdb re-called the reads through MiXCR, storing one row per CDR3 protein. The sample carries about 190,000 distinct CDR3 sequences, less than 60% recorded once. It was patients with CD8+CD57+ cell expansion by flow cytometry who were chosen for sequencing. A severe acquired aplastic anemia diagnosis applied to all patients. No therapy had been given to the patients at the time of blood sampling.

Sequenced sample: sorted CD4+, CD8+, or CD8+CD57+ T cells (not recorded which) from PBMCs. This clonotype was sampled from a human donor with aplastic anemia. The chain links TRBV11-3 to TRBJ1-1, with D unresolved. CDR3 nucleotide sequence: TGTGCCAGCAGCTTACGCCTATGGACTAATACGGAGAACACTGAAGCTTTCTTT. This sequence encodes CASSLRLWTNTENTEAFF.